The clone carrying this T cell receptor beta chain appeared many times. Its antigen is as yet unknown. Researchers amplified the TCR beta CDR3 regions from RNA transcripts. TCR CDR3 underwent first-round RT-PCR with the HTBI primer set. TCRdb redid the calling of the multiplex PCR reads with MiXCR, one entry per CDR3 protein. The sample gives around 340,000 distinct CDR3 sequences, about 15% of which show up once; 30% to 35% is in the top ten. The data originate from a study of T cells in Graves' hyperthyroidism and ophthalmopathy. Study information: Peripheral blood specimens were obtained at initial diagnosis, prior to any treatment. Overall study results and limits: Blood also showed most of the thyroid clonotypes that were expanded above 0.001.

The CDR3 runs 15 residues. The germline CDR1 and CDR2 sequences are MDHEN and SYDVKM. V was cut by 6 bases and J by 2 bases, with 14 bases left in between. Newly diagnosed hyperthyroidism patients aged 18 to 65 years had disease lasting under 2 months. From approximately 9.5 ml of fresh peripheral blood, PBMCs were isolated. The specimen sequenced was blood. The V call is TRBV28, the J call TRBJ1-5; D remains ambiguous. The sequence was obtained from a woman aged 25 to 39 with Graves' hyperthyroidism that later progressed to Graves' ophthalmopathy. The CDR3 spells CASSHDGSGNQPQHF. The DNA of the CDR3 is TGTGCCAGCAGCCATGATGGGTCGGGCAATCAGCCCCAGCATTTT.